This record concerns one TCR beta chain sequence. Antigen unknown. Generated by immunoSEQ multiplex PCR, the TCRdb table keeps only in-frame clones and is missing some. The repertoire holds around 41,000 clones, with 70% to 80% as singletons. The data stem from a study of vaccination effects on CD4 cells after COVID-19. The study's findings and limits: Both infection-induced and vaccine-induced clones contracted markedly at late post-vaccination timepoints.

Looked up from germline, CDR1 is SGHRS and CDR2 is YFSETQ. Trimming shortened V by 1 base and J by 2 bases, and 6 bases separated the two germline ends. The CDR3 spans 13 residues. Expansion of antigen-specific CD4+ T cells with viral peptide pools was carried out by the ViraFEST assay before sequencing. Culture proceeded for 9 to 11 days, and CD4+ T cells were then isolated. Negative nucleocapsid antibody tests before and after vaccination confirmed no previous SARS-CoV-2 infection. Researchers reported culturing approximately 2.2 million PBMC in each well, adding 8 to 10 IU/ml IL-2 and 10 ug/ml peptides.

The J gene is TRBJ2-5, the V gene TRBV5-1, with unresolved D. The source was CD4+ T cells from PBMCs cultured with SARS-CoV-2 spike peptides, collected before COVID-19 vaccination. The receptor's source is a human donor who received a COVID-19 vaccine. This chain's CDR3 is CASSLLGQETQYF. The CDR3 nucleotides are TGCGCCAGCAGCTTGTTAGGGCAAGAGACCCAGTACTTC.